The sample holds a few counts of the clone carrying this T cell receptor beta chain. Its antigen is not known. The data were obtained in a study of T cell repertoires in cytomegalovirus infection. Across the whole study: Public signatures in TCR beta pointed to CMV infection and matching HLA type.

TCRdb analysed the reads with MiXCR anew, one entry per CDR3 protein. The sample yields hundreds of thousands of distinct CDR3 sequences, 15% to 20% seen once. The study, taken as a whole, reports: People with CMV and the relevant HLA were identified by cumulative public TCR beta family frequency. HLA-C-restricted CMV clonotypes gave the most frequent clonotype in two of eight donors.

The clonotype was recovered from a human donor in good health (CMV status not recorded). Some clones in this sample may be carry-over from other donors' samples. The sample comprised PBMCs.

CDR3 protein: CAWTGGRTDTQYF. The DNA of the CDR3 is TGTGCCTGGACGGGCGGTCGCACAGATACGCAGTATTTT. The rearrangement joins TRBV30 to TRBJ2-3; D call uncertain. V was cut by 4 bases and J by 1 base, with 9 bases left in between. CDR1 is GTSNPN and CDR2 is SVGIG in the germline V gene (reference sequence). The CDR3 contains 13 residues.